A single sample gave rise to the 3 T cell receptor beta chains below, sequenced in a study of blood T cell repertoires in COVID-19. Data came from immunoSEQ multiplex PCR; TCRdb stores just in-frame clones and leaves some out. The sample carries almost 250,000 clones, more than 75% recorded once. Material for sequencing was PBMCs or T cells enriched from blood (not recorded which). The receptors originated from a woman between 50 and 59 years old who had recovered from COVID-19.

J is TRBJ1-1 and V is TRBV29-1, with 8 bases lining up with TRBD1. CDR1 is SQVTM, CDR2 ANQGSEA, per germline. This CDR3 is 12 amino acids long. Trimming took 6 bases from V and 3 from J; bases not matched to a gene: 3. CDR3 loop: CSVGTGDTEAFF. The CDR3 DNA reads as TGCAGCGTAGGGACAGGTGACACTGAAGCTTTCTTT.

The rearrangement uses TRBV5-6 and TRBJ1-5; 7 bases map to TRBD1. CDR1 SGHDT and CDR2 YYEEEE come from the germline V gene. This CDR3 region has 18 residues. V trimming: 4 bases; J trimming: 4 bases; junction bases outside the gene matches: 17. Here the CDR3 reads CASSRRGWTGVNNQPQHF. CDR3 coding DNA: TGTGCCAGCAGCCGGCGAGGATGGACAGGCGTAAATAATCAGCCCCAGCATTTT.

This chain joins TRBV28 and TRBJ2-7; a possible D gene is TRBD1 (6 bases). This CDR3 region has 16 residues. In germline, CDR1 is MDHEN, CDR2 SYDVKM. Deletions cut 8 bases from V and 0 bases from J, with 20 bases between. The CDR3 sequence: CASVSPGETSSYEQYF. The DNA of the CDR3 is TGTGCCAGCGTATCCCCAGGGGAGACGAGCTCCTACGAGCAGTACTTC.